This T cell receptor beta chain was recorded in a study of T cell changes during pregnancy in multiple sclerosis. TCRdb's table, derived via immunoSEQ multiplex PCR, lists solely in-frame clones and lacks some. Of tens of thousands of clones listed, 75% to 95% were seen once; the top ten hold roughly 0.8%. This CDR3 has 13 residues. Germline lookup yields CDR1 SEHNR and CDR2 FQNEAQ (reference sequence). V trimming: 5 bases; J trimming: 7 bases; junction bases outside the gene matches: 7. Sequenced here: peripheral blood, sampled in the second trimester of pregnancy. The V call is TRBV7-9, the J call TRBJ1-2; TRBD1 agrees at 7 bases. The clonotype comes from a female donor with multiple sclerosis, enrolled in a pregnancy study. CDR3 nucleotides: TGTGCCAGCAGCCGAGGGACAGCTATTGGCTACACCTTC. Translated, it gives CASSRGTAIGYTF.